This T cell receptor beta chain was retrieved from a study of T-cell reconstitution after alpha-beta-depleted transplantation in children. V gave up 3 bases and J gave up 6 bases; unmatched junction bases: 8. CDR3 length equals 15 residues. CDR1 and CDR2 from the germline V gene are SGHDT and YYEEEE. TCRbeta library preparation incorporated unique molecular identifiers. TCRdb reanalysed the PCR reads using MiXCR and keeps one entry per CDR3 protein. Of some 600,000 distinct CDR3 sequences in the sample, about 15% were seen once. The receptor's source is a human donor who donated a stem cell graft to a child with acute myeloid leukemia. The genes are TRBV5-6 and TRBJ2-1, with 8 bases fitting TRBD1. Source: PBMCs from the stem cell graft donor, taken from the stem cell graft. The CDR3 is CASSWEDRDLNEQFF. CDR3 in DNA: TGTGCCAGCAGCTGGGAGGACAGGGATCTCAATGAGCAGTTCTTC.